This TCR beta chain is from a study of T cells in localized non-small cell lung cancer. Germline V gives CDR1 MNHNS, CDR2 SASEGT. The CDR3 has 16 amino acids. After removal of 4 bases from V and 2 bases from J, the junction contained 8 bases not matched to a gene. Study-wide results and caveats: Higher blood T cell density went with longer overall survival.

Measured with immunoSEQ multiplex PCR; TCRdb has only the in-frame clones, and not every one. Here the sample spans roughly 36,000 clones, about 90% being singletons. Notes on this clone: Antigen: not known.

The chain recombines TRBV6-1 with TRBJ2-5; TRBD1 matches 9 bases. The starting material was PBMCs, obtained before any cancer treatment. This sequence was found in a man aged 40 to 69 with stage II lung adenocarcinoma. The CDR3 sequence: CASSVSLGTGQETQYF. The CDR3 DNA is TGTGCCAGCAGTGTTAGTCTAGGGACAGGGCAAGAGACCCAGTACTTC.